This section outlines one T cell receptor (beta chain) sequence together with its context. Its target is not known. These data originate in a study of beta chain features in type 1 diabetes. Broader study findings: VDJ junctions in type 1 diabetes patients carried more deletions and fewer insertions.

Expressed TCRB transcripts were sequenced because the entire RNA isolate underwent reverse transcription. The method was immunoSEQ multiplex PCR; TCRdb's version includes in-frame clones alone and lacks a portion of them. The sample holds over 500,000 clones, around 16% seen once. Heparinised blood was drawn once per donor, averaging around 110 mL. Germline loops: CDR1 SGDLS, CDR2 YYNGEE. The CDR3 has 13 amino acids. The germline V and J ends were trimmed by 4 bases and 6 bases, with 14 bases remaining between them. The sequenced sample was naive CD4+ T cells from blood. The source of this sequence is a man between 18 and 29 years old in good health. This sequence joins TRBV9 and TRBJ2-7, with a possible D match to TRBD2 (6 bases). In nucleotides, the CDR3 is TGTGCCAGCAGCCCCCGGGCGGGGAGCGAGCAGTACTTC. Its protein product is CASSPRAGSEQYF.